Presented here are 2 T cell receptor beta chains from one specimen sequenced in a study of cytomegalovirus exposure and HLA in healthy donors. The PCR employed 60 Vbeta primers together with 13 Jbeta primers. Data came from immunoSEQ multiplex PCR; TCRdb stores just in-frame clones and leaves some out. Here the sample spans around 150,000 clones, around 80% being singletons. What was sequenced was PBMCs. Source of these receptors: a man aged 18 to 35 in good health and CMV-seropositive.

The rearrangement uses TRBV7-9 and TRBJ2-1, with 9 bases identical to TRBD2. CDR3 size: 16 residues. The J segment lost 6 bases and the V segment lost 2 bases, leaving 8 bases of the junction unmatched. The V gene's germline CDR1 is SEHNR and CDR2 FQNEAQ (reference sequence). The CDR3 loop reads CASSLPGTSRSNEQFF. DNA for the CDR3: TGTGCCAGCAGCTTACCCGGGACTAGCAGGTCCAATGAGCAGTTCTTC. The full variable domain, completed using reference TRBV7-9 and TRBJ2-1, is DTGVSQNPRHKITKRGQNVTFRCDPISEHNRLYWYRQTLGQGPEFLTYFQNEAQLEKSRLLSDRFSAERPKGSFSTLEIQRTEQGDSAMYLCASSLPGTSRSNEQFFGPGTRLTVL.

V usage is TRBV6-5 and J usage is TRBJ1-4; D remains unclear. In germline, CDR1 is MNHEY, CDR2 SVGAGI. Trimming stripped 0 bases from V and 5 bases from J, with 10 bases between. The CDR3 is 15 amino acids. The chain's CDR3 is CASSYSLAGNEKLFF. The CDR3 DNA reads TGTGCCAGCAGTTACTCTCTGGCGGGAAATGAAAAACTGTTTTTT.